Below, one TCR beta chain is given with its context. This entry belongs to a study of blood T cell repertoires in COVID-19. For the study at large: Spain, Italy and the United States supplied samples that represented acute and convalescent COVID-19.

The authors' processing: Amplification from reference gene primers served as the basis for estimated nucleated cell counts. Libraries were prepared by immunoSEQ multiplex PCR; TCRdb keeps only in-frame clonotypes and omits some of them. V, J and clone size were drawn from that table, and D and trimming were deduced from the DNA. The sample has 100,000 or so clones, around 84% seen once; the top ten hold 1.5% to 2%. The CDR3 has 14 amino acids. Trimming at V came to 5 bases and at J to 2 bases, leaving 5 bases not matched to a gene. Germline CDR1 is MDHEN and CDR2 is SYDVKM. This TCR was recovered from a woman in her 70s with active or convalescent COVID-19. J is TRBJ2-5 and V is TRBV28; 7 nucleotides match TRBD1. The material sequenced was peripheral blood. CDR3 sequence reads: CASSLLGQQETQYF. DNA for the CDR3: TGTGCCAGCAGTCTACTGGGACAGCAAGAGACCCAGTACTTC.